A single sample is the source of the 17 T cell receptor beta chains below, sequenced in a study of T cell responses to AZD1222 COVID-19 vaccine. Here immunoSEQ multiplex PCR was the method, and the copy in TCRdb shows in-frame clones only, minus some. The table gives about 140,000 clones; the top ten clones make up 2.2% of it. Material: peripheral blood. The receptors stem from an adult in good health.

The rearrangement joins TRBV2 to TRBJ1-1; D not resolved. The germline CDR1 and CDR2 sequences are SNHLY and FYNNEI. This CDR3 has 15 residues. V was cut by 5 bases and J by 1 base, with 14 bases left in between. The CDR3 DNA sequence: TGTGCCAGCAGTCCCCGTCTGCGGGGGAACACTGAAGCTTTCTTT. Translating gives CASSPRLRGNTEAFF.

The chain carries TRBV11-3 and TRBJ1-2, with TRBD1 as a possible D gene (5 bases). The length of the CDR3 is 14 residues. Trimming took off 5 bases at V and 4 bases at J, with 14 bases between the two ends. The germline V gene has CDR1 SGHNT and CDR2 YENEEA. In nucleotides, the CDR3 is TGTGCCAGCAGCCTCACGGCAGGGAGCTATGGCTACACCTTC. Protein product: CASSLTAGSYGYTF.

CDR3 sequence: CAWSQGQGVPGANVLTF. The CDR3 DNA follows: TGTGCCTGGAGTCAGGGACAGGGGGTCCCTGGGGCCAACGTCCTGACTTTC. The chain carries TRBV30 and TRBJ2-6; TRBD1 aligns across 11 bases. Germline CDR1 is GTSNPN and CDR2 is SVGIG (reference sequence). The CDR3 totals 17 residues. V shed 2 bases and J 2 bases; nucleotides not matched to a gene: 5.

V usage is TRBV6-7 and J usage is TRBJ1-6; TRBD1 agrees at 8 bases. TRBV6-7 has ORF status, its function being uncertain. V shed 4 bases, J shed 1 base, and the junction held 6 bases outside the gene matches. The CDR3 has 17 amino acids. DNA of the CDR3: TGTGCCAGCAGTTTCCAGGGGGCACTGTCCTATAATTCACCCCTCCACTTT. It translates to CASSFQGALSYNSPLHF.

The chain links TRBV5-1 to TRBJ1-6; 9 bases are shared with TRBD1. The CDR3 consists of 16 residues. Germline lookup yields CDR1 SGHRS and CDR2 YFSETQ. Germline trimming cut 3 bases from V and 7 bases from J; bases unmatched to any gene: 8. The CDR3 is CASSSTGGVGNSPLHF. The CDR3 DNA is TGCGCCAGCAGCTCCACAGGGGGCGTCGGGAATTCACCCCTCCACTTT.

The chain recombines TRBV18 with TRBJ1-5, with D tentatively TRBD1 (6 bases). The CDR3 extends over 13 amino acids. Trimming removed 3 bases at V and 6 bases at J, with 9 bases between. Germline loops: CDR1 KGHSH, CDR2 LQKENI. CDR3 in amino acids: CASSPGGGQPQHF. DNA of the CDR3: TGTGCCAGCTCACCTGGAGGGGGTCAGCCCCAGCATTTT.

V usage is TRBV11-3 and J usage is TRBJ2-7; D might be TRBD2 (6 bases). Germline V gene lookup returns CDR1 SGHNT and CDR2 YENEEA. Trimming took 1 base from V and 7 from J, leaving 17 bases between them. The CDR3 consists of 15 residues. In DNA form, the CDR3 reads TGTGCCAGCAGCTTAGCACAAGGAGGGGTGCGGGAGCAGTACTTC. Translating gives CASSLAQGGVREQYF.

The chain links TRBV15 to TRBJ1-3, with a weak D call TRBD1 (6 bases). The CDR3 is 19 amino acids. The V gene lost 0 bases and the J gene lost 4 bases, with 22 bases spanning the gap. CDR1 LNHNV and CDR2 YYDKDF come from the germline V gene (reference sequence). CDR3 DNA sequence: TGTGCCACCAGCAGAGATGGTTCACAGGGCTACGCGCGGGGAAACACCATATATTTT. As protein: CATSRDGSQGYARGNTIYF.

This rearrangement joins TRBV5-8 to TRBJ2-6; D perhaps matches TRBD1 (5 bases). With 2 bases removed from V and 0 bases from J, the gap between germline ends came to 9 bases. The CDR3 runs to 16 residues. The germline V gene encodes CDR1 SGHTS and CDR2 YDEGEE. CDR3 loop: CASSFWGVSGANVLTF. The CDR3 bases are TGTGCCAGCAGCTTCTGGGGCGTCTCTGGGGCCAACGTCCTGACTTTC.

This sequence joins TRBV6-5 and TRBJ2-7; 7 bases are a match to TRBD2. After removal of 9 bases from V and 3 bases from J, the junction contained 5 bases not matched to a gene. This CDR3 is built from 12 residues. Germline V gene sequence: CDR1 MNHEY, CDR2 SVGAGI. The CDR3 spells CASGGVSYEQYF. The CDR3, as DNA: TGTGCCAGTGGGGGGGTGAGCTACGAGCAGTACTTC.

The V and J genes are TRBV7-9 and TRBJ2-2; D perhaps matches TRBD2 (6 bases). V lost 4 bases, J lost 7 bases, and 10 bases lay in between. The CDR3 totals 13 residues. CDR1 and CDR2 from the germline V gene are SEHNR and FQNEAQ (reference sequence). DNA of the CDR3: TGTGCCAGCAGCTCAGCGCGGGGCGGGGAGCTGTTTTTT. Translating gives CASSSARGGELFF.

The chain carries TRBV7-3 and TRBJ2-1; TRBD2 might be the D (6 bases). CDR1 and CDR2 from the germline V gene are SGHTA and FQGTGA. The CDR3 is made up of 16 amino acids. V was trimmed by 4 bases and J by 9 bases, leaving 22 bases between them. As DNA, the CDR3 is TGTGCCAGCAGCTCAGGGATTGGAGGGTGGGTTGGTGAGCAGTTCTTC. It translates to CASSSGIGGWVGEQFF.

V is TRBV5-4 and J is TRBJ2-1; weak D call: TRBD1 (9 bases). Germline V gives CDR1 SGHNT, CDR2 YYREEE (reference sequence). There are 16 residues in the CDR3. V lost 0 bases, J lost 5 bases, and 15 bases lay in between. CDR3 sequence: CASSLVAGQGNNEQFF. CDR3 DNA: TGTGCCAGCAGCTTGGTAGCGGGACAGGGTAACAATGAGCAGTTCTTC.

The chain couples TRBV29-1 to TRBJ1-2; D remains unclear. This CDR3 contains 13 residues. Germline lookup yields CDR1 SQVTM and CDR2 ANQGSEA. V dropped 3 bases and J dropped 5 bases, with 13 bases sitting between them. This CDR3 is CSVESQAHYGYTF. CDR3 bases: TGCAGCGTTGAGTCCCAAGCCCATTATGGCTACACCTTC.

V usage is TRBV6-5 and J usage is TRBJ1-6; 7 positions agree with TRBD1. The CDR3 totals 14 residues. Germline trimming cut 5 bases from V and 7 bases from J; bases unmatched to any gene: 5. In germline, CDR1 is MNHEY, CDR2 SVGAGI. Here the CDR3 reads CASSKTGQNSPLHF. CDR3 coding DNA: TGTGCCAGCAGTAAGACAGGGCAGAATTCACCCCTCCACTTT.

V usage is TRBV19 and J usage is TRBJ2-2; the D is unclear. V lost 2 bases and J lost 0, with 7 bases in between. The CDR3 covers 15 residues. CDR1 is LNHDA and CDR2 is SQIVND in the germline V gene (reference sequence). This CDR3 is CASSISVSNTGELFF. The CDR3, as DNA: TGTGCCAGTAGTATATCGGTTTCGAACACCGGGGAGCTGTTTTTT.

V and J are TRBV29-1 and TRBJ2-2; a weak D match, TRBD1 (6 bases). The germline CDR1 and CDR2 sequences are SQVTM and ANQGSEA. CDR3 length: 12 amino acids. V was pared by 7 bases and J by 5 bases, with 11 bases between. CDR3 sequence reads: CSGQGNTGELFF. The CDR3 nucleotides are TGCAGCGGTCAGGGGAATACCGGGGAGCTGTTTTTT.